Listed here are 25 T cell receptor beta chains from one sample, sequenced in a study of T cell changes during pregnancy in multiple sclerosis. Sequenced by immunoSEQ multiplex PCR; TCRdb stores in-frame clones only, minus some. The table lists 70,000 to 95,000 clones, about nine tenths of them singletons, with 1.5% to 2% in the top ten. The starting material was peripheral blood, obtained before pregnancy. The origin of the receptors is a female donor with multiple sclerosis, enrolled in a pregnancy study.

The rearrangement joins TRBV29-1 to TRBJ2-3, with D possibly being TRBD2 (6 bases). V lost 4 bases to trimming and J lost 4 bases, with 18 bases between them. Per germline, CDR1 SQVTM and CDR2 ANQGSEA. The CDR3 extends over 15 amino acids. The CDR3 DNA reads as TGCAGCGTTGGTCGGGGGTGGGGGATGGCAGATACGCAGTATTTT. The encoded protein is CSVGRGWGMADTQYF.

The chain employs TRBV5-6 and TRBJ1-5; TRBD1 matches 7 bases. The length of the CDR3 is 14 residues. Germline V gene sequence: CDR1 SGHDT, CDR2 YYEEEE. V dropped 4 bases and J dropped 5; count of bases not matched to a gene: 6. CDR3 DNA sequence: TGTGCCAGCAGCCTTAACAGGGGAGATCAGCCCCAGCATTTT. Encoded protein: CASSLNRGDQPQHF.

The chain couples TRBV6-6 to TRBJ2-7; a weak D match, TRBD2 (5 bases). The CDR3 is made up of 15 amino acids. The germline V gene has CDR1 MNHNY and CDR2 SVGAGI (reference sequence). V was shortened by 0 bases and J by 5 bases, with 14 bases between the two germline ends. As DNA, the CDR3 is TGTGCCAGCAGTTACTCGTGGACTTCGGCGGACGAGCAGTACTTC. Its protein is CASSYSWTSADEQYF.

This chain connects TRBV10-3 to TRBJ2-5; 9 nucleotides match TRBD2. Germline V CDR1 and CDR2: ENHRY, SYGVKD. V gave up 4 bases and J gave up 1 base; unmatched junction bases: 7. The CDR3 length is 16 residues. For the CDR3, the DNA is TGTGCCATCAGTGGTAGGGCTAGCGGGGCCCAAGAGACCCAGTACTTC. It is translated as CAISGRASGAQETQYF.

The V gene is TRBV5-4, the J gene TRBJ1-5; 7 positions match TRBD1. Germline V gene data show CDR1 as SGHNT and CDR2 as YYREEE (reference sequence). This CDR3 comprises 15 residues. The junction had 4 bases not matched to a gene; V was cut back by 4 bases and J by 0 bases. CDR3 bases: TGTGCCAGCAGCACGGGGACAGATAGCAATCAGCCCCAGCATTTT. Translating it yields CASSTGTDSNQPQHF.

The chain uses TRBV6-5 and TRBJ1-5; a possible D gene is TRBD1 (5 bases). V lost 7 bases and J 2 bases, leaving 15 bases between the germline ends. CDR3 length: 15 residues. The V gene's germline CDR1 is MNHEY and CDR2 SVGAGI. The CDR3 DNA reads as TGTGCCAGCAAGCCCGGGGCGGGAGGCAATCAGCCCCAGCATTTT. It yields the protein CASKPGAGGNQPQHF.

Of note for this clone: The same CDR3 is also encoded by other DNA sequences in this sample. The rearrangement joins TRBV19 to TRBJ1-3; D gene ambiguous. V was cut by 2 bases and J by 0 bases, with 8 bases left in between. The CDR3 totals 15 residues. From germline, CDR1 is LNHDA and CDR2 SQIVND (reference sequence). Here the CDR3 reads CASSISGNSGNTIYF. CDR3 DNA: TGTGCCAGTAGTATATCAGGCAACTCTGGAAACACCATATATTTT. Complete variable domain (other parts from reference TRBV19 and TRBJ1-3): DGGITQSPKYLFRKEGQNVTLSCEQNLNHDAMYWYRQDPGQGLRLIYYSQIVNDFQKGDIAEGYSVSREKKESFPLTVTSAQKNPTAFYLCASSISGNSGNTIYFGEGSWLTVV.

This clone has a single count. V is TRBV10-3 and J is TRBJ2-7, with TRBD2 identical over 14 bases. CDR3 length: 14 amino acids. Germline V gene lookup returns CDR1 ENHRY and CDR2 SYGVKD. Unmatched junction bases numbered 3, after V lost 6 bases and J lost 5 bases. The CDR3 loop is CAIRPGLAGDEQYF. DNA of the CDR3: TGTGCCATCAGGCCGGGACTAGCGGGGGACGAGCAGTACTTC.

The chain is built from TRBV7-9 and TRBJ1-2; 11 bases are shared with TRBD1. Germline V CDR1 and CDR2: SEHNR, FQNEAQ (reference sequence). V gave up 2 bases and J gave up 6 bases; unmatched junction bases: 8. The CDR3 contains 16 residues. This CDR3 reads CASSLRGQGAIDGYTF. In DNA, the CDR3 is TGTGCCAGCAGCTTAAGAGGACAGGGGGCTATCGATGGCTACACCTTC.

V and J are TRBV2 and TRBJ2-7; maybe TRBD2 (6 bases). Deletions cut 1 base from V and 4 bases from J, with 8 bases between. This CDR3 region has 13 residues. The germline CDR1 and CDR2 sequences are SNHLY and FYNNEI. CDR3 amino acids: CASSEGTTYEQYF. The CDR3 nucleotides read TGTGCCAGCAGTGAAGGGACTACGTACGAGCAGTACTTC.

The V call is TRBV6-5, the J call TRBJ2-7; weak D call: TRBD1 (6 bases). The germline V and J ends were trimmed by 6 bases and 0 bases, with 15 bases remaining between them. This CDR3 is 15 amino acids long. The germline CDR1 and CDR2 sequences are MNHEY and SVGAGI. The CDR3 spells CASRVSGVGSYEQYF. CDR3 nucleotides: TGTGCCAGCAGGGTTTCAGGGGTGGGCTCCTACGAGCAGTACTTC.

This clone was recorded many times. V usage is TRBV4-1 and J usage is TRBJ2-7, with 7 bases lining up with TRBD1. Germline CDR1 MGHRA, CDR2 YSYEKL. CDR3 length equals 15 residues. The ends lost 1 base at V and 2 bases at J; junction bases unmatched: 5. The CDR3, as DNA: TGCGCCAGCAGCCAAGGACAGGGCCCGACCTACGAGCAGTACTTC. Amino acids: CASSQGQGPTYEQYF.

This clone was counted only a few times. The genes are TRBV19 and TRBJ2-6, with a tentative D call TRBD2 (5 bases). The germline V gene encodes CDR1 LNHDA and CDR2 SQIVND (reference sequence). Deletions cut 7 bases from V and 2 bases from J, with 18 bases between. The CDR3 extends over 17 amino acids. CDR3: CASILGRTGTGANVLTF. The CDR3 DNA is TGTGCCAGTATTCTCGGGCGGACTGGGACTGGGGCCAACGTCCTGACTTTC.

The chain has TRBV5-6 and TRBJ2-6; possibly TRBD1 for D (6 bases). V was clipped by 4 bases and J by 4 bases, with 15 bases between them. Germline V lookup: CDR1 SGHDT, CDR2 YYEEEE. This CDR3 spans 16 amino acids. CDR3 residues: CASSGPGAVGANVLTF. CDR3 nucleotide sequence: TGTGCCAGCAGCGGGCCAGGGGCGGTAGGGGCCAACGTCCTGACTTTC.

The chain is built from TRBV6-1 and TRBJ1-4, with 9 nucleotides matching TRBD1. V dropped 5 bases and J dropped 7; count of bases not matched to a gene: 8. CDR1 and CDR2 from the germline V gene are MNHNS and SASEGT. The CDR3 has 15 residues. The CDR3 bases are TGTGCCAGCAGTTTCCAACAGGGGGCGAGTGAAAAACTGTTTTTT. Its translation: CASSFQQGASEKLFF.

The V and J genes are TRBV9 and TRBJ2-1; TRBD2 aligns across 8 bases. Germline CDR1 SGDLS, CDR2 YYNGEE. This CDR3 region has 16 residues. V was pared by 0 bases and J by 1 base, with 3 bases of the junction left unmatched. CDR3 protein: CASSVGGGQSYNEQFF. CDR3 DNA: TGTGCCAGCAGCGTAGGCGGGGGGCAATCCTACAATGAGCAGTTCTTC.

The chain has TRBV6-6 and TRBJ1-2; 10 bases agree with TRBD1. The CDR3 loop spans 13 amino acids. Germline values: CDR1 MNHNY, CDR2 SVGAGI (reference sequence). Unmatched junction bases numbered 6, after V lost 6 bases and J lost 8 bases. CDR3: CASSRQGARGYTF. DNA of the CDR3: TGTGCCAGCAGCCGACAGGGGGCGCGGGGCTACACCTTC.

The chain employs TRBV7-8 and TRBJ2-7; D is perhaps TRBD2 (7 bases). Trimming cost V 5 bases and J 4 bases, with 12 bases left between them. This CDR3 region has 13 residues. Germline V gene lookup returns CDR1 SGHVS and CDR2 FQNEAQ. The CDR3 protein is CASSLGGPYEQYF. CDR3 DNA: TGTGCCAGCAGCCTGGGGGGGCCTTACGAGCAGTACTTC.

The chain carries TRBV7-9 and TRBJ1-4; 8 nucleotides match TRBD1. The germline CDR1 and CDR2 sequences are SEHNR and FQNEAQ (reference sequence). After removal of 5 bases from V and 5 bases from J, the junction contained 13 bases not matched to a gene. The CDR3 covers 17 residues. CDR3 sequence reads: CASSPPFFTGGNEKLFF. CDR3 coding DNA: TGTGCCAGCAGCCCGCCCTTTTTCACAGGGGGAAATGAAAAACTGTTTTTT.

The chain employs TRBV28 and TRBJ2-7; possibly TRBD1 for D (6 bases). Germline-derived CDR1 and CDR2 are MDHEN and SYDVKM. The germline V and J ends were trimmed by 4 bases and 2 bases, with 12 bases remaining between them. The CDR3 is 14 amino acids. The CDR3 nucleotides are TGTGCCAGCAGTTGGACAGAGGAGACCTACGAGCAGTACTTC. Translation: CASSWTEETYEQYF.

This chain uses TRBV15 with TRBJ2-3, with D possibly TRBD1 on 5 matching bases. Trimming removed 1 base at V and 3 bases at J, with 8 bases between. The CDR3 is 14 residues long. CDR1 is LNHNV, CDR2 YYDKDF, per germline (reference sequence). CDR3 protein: CATSRGQYTDTQYF. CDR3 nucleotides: TGTGCCACCAGCAGAGGACAGTATACAGATACGCAGTATTTT.

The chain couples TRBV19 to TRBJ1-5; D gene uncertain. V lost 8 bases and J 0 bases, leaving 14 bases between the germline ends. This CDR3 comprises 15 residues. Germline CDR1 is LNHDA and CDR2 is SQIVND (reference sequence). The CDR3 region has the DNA TGTGCCAGTTCTGAGACACATTATAGCAATCAGCCCCAGCATTTT. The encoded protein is CASSETHYSNQPQHF.

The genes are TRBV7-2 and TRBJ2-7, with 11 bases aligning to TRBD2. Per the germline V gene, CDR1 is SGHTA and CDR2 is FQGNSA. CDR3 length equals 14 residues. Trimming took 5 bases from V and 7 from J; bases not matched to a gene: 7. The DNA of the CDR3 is TGTGCCAGCAGCGCCTCTACTAGCGGGAGAGAGCAGTACTTC. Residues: CASSASTSGREQYF.

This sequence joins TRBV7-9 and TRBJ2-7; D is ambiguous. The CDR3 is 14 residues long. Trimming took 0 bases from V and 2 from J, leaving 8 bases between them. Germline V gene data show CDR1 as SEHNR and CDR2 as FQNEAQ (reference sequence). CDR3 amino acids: CASSLAASTYEQYF. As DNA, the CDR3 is TGTGCCAGCAGCTTAGCAGCCTCCACCTACGAGCAGTACTTC.

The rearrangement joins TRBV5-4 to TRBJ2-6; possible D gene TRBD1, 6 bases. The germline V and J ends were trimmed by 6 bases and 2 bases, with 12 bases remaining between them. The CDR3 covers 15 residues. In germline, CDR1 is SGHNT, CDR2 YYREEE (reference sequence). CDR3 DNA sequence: TGTGCCAGCAATAACCGACAGGCTGGGGCCAACGTCCTGACTTTC. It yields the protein CASNNRQAGANVLTF.